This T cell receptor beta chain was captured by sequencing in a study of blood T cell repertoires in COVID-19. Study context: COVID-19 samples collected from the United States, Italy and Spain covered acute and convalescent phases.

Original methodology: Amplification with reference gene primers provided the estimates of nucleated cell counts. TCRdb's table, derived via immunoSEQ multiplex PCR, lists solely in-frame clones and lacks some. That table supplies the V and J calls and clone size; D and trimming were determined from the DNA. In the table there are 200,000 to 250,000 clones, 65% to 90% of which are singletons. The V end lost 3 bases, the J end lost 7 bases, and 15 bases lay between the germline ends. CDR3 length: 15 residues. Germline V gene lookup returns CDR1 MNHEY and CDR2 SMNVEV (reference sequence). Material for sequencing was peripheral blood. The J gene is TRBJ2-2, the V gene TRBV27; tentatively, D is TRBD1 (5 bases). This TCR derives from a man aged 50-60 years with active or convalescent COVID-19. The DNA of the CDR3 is TGTGCCAGCAGTTTGGCTAGGGGAAGGGACGGGGAGCTGTTTTTT. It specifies CASSLARGRDGELFF.